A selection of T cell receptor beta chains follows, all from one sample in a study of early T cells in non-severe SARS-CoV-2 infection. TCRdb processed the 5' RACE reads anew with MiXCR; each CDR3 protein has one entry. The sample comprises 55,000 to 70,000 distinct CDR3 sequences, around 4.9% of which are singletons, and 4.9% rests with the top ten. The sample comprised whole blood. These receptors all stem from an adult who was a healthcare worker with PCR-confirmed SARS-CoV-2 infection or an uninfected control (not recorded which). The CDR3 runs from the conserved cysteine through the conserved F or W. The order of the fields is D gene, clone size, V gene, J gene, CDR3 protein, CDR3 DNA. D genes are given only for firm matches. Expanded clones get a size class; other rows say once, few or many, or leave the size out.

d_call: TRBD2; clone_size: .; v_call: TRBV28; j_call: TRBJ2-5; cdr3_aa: CASSPPGLAGAETQYF; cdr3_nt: TGTGCCAGCAGTCCCCCGGGACTAGCGGGAGCAGAGACCCAGTACTTC
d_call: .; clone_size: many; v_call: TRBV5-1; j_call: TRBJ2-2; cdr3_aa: CASSFPQSAAIGQAGELFF; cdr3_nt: TGCGCCAGCAGCTTTCCCCAGTCCGCTGCTATAGGTCAGGCCGGGGAGCTGTTTTTT
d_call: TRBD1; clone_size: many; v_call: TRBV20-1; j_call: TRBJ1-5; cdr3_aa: CSAGTGGGGNQPQHF; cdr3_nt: TGCAGTGCCGGGACAGGGGGAGGTGGCAATCAGCCCCAGCATTTT
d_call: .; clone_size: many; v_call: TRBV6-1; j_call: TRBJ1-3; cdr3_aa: CASKLRGGNTIYF; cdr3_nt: TGTGCCAGCAAACTAAGAGGAGGAAACACCATATATTTT
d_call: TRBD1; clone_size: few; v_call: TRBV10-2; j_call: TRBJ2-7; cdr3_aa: CASSPGQGEEQYF; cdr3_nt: TGCGCCAGCAGTCCGGGACAGGGGGAAGAGCAGTACTTC
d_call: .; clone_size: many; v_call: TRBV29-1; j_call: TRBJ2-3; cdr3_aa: CSVGSGGADTQYF; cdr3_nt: TGCAGCGTTGGATCGGGGGGCGCAGATACGCAGTATTTT
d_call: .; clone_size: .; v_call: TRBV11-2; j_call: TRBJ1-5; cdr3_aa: CASSSEPNQPQHF; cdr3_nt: TGTGCCAGCAGCTCGGAGCCAAATCAGCCCCAGCATTTT
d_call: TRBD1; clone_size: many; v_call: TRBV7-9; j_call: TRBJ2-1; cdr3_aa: CASSPRTGTNEQFF; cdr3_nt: TGTGCCAGCAGCCCTAGGACAGGGACCAATGAGCAGTTCTTC
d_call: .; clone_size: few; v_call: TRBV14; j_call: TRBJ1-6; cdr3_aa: CASTQGQNSPLHF; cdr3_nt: TGTGCCAGCACCCAAGGACAGAATTCACCCCTCCACTTT
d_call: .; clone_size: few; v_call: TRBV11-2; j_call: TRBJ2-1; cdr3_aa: CASSTRGRNEQFF; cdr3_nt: TGTGCCAGCTCTACCCGGGGTAGGAATGAGCAGTTCTTC
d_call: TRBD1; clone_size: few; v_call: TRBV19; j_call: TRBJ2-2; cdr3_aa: CASQTGDGGELFF; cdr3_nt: TGTGCCAGCCAGACAGGGGACGGCGGGGAGCTGTTTTTT
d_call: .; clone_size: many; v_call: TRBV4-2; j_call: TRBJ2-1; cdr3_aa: CASSQLTAPNEQFF; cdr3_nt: TGTGCCAGCAGCCAACTAACGGCCCCCAATGAGCAGTTCTTC
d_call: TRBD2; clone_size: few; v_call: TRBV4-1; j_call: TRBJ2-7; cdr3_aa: CASSHSAGGAYEQYF; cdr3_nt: TGCGCCAGCAGCCATAGCGCGGGGGGGGCCTACGAGCAGTACTTC
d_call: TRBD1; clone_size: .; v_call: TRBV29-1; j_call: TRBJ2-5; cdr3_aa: CSVSKQGAWETQYF; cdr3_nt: TGCAGCGTTTCTAAGCAGGGGGCATGGGAGACCCAGTACTTC
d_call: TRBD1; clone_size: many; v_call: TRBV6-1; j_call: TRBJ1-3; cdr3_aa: CASSSPGQVVGNTIYF; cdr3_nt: TGTGCCAGCAGTAGTCCGGGACAGGTCGTTGGAAACACCATATATTTT
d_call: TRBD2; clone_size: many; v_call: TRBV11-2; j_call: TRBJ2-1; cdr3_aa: CASSIQGLAVYNEQFF; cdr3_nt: TGTGCCAGCAGCATCCAGGGACTAGCGGTATACAATGAGCAGTTCTTC
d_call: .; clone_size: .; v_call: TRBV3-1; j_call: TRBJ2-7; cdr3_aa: CASSQFGDYEQYF; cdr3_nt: TGTGCCAGCAGCCAGTTCGGGGATTACGAGCAGTACTTC
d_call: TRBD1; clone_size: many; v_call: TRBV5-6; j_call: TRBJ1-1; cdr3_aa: CASSDRTGISSEAFF; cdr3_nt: TGTGCCAGCAGCGACAGGACAGGCATAAGCTCTGAAGCTTTCTTT
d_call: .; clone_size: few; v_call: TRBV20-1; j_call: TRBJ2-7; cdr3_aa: CSATPVSEYEQYF; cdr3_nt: TGCAGTGCTACCCCAGTCTCAGAATACGAGCAGTACTTC
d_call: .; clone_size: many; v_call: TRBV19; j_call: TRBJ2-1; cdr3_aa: CASSLNLAYNEQFF; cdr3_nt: TGTGCCAGTAGCCTGAATCTAGCCTACAATGAGCAGTTCTTC
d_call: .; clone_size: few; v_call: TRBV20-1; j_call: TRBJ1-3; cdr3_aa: CSATTGLGRSGNTIYF; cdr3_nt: TGCAGTGCTACTACAGGGTTAGGGCGCTCTGGAAACACCATATATTTT
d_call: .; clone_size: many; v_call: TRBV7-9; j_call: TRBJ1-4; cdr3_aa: CASSLTQANEKLFF; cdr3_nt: TGTGCCAGCAGCTTAACACAGGCGAATGAAAAACTGTTTTTT
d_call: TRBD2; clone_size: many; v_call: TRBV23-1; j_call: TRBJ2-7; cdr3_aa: CASPLRRGSEQYF; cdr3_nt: TGCGCCAGCCCTTTAAGGCGGGGGTCCGAGCAGTACTTC
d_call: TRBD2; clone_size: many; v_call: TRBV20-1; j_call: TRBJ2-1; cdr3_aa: CSARGLAGGNNEQFF; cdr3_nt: TGCAGTGCTAGGGGACTAGCGGGTGGCAACAATGAGCAGTTCTTC
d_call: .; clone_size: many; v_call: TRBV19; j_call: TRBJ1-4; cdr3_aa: CASSIQATNEKLFF; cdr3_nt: TGTGCCAGTAGTATACAAGCAACTAATGAAAAACTGTTTTTT
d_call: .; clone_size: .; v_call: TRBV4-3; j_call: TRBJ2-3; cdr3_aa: CASSQGRSGASTDTQYF; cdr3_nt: TGCGCCAGCAGCCAAGGAAGGTCAGGGGCATCCACAGATACGCAGTATTTT
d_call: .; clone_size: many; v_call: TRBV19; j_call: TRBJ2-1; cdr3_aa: CASSIDWINEQFF; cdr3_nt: TGTGCCAGTAGTATTGACTGGATAAATGAGCAGTTCTTC
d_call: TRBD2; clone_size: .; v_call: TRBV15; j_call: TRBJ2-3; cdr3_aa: CATSREAGPSTDTQYF; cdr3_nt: TGTGCCACCAGCAGAGAAGCGGGGCCGAGCACAGATACGCAGTATTTT
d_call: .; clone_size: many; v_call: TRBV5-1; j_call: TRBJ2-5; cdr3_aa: CASGHGGYVNKETQYF; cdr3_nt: TGCGCCAGCGGTCATGGGGGATATGTCAATAAGGAGACCCAGTACTTC
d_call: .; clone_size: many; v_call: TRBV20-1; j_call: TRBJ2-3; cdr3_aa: CSASRADTDTQYF; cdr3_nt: TGCAGTGCTTCCCGGGCGGACACAGATACGCAGTATTTT
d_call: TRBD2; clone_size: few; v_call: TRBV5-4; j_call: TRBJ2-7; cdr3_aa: CASSLGLANYEQYF; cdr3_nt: TGTGCCAGCAGCTTGGGACTAGCAAACTACGAGCAGTACTTC